This T cell receptor (beta chain) emerged from a study of OX40 agonist ivuxolimab in advanced cancers. Study-level background: Every 2 weeks, patients received ivuxolimab intravenously, dosed at 0.01 to 10 mg/kg. Subjects had a mean age of about 65 years, with a range of about 23 to 85; roughly 80% were male.

This CDR3 region has 16 residues. The germline CDR1 and CDR2 sequences are LNHDA and SQIVND (reference sequence). V dropped 4 bases and J dropped 1; count of bases not matched to a gene: 6. TCRdb's table, derived via immunoSEQ multiplex PCR, lists solely in-frame clones and lacks some. The sample lists under 150,000 clones; 90% were seen once. The sequenced sample was CD4+ or CD8+ T cells sorted from blood, obtained in a trial of the OX40 agonist ivuxolimab. The chain joins TRBV19 to TRBJ2-2; 7 nucleotides agree with TRBD1. This receptor was identified in an adult with an advanced solid tumor such as melanoma, head and neck, liver or kidney cancer. DNA for the CDR3: TGTGCCAGTAGTACACCGCGGACAGGGAACACCGGGGAGCTGTTTTTT. This gives the protein CASSTPRTGNTGELFF.